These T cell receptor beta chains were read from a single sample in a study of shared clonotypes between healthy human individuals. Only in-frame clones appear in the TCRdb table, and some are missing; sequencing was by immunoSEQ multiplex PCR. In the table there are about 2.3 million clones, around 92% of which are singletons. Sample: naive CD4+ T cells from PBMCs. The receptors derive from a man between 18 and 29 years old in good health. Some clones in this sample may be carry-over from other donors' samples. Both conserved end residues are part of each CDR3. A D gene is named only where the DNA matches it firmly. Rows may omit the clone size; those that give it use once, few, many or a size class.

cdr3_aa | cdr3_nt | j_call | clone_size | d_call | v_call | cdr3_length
CASSPSGGTGWIEAFF | TGTGCCAGCAGCCCCTCAGGGGGGACAGGTTGGATTGAAGCTTTCTTT | TRBJ1-1 | NA | TRBD1 | TRBV14 | 16
CASSRGRVGANVLTF | TGTGCCAGCAGCCGAGGGAGGGTTGGGGCCAACGTCCTGACTTTC | TRBJ2-6 | few | TRBD2 | TRBV7-8 | 15
CASSPLGGFYEQYF | TGTGCCAGCAGTCCCTTAGGGGGGTTCTACGAGCAGTACTTC | TRBJ2-7 | NA | NA | TRBV14 | 14
CASSALAGERKDTQYF | TGCGCCAGCAGCGCCCTAGCGGGAGAAAGAAAAGATACGCAGTATTTT | TRBJ2-3 | once | TRBD2 | TRBV5-1 | 16
CASSGTGGFYGYTF | TGTGCCAGCAGTGGGACAGGGGGCTTTTATGGCTACACCTTC | TRBJ1-2 | NA | TRBD1 | TRBV6-1 | 14
CASSLWSMQGRLNTEAFF | TGTGCCAGCAGTTTATGGAGTATGCAGGGACGATTGAACACTGAAGCTTTCTTT | TRBJ1-1 | NA | NA | TRBV28 | 18
CASRRDRVYNEQFF | TGTGCCAGCAGGCGGGACAGGGTCTACAATGAGCAGTTCTTC | TRBJ2-1 | NA | TRBD1 | TRBV6-1 | 14
CASSVGLAGLADTQYF | TGTGCCAGCAGCGTAGGACTAGCGGGCTTAGCAGATACGCAGTATTTT | TRBJ2-3 | NA | TRBD2 | TRBV9 | 16
CASPPLAGNVDTQYF | TGTGCCAGCCCCCCGCTAGCGGGAAATGTTGATACGCAGTATTTT | TRBJ2-3 | NA | TRBD2 | TRBV28 | 15
CAAHGPLMAFF | TGTGCCGCTCATGGACCCCTGATGGCTTTCTTT | TRBJ1-1 | NA | NA | TRBV28 | 11
CAISLRSYEQYF | TGTGCCATCAGCCTCAGGTCGTACGAGCAGTACTTC | TRBJ2-7 | NA | NA | TRBV10-3 | 12
CASSTRQSSGTEAFF | TGTGCCAGCAGTACACGACAGTCTTCTGGCACTGAAGCTTTCTTT | TRBJ1-1 | NA | NA | TRBV28 | 15
CASSQEPRQVSYNEQFF | TGCGCCAGCAGCCAAGAACCAAGGCAAGTTTCCTACAATGAGCAGTTCTTC | TRBJ2-1 | NA | NA | TRBV4-1 | 17
CASSTPGTGTPYGYTF | TGTGCCAGCAGCACCCCCGGGACAGGAACGCCCTATGGCTACACCTTC | TRBJ1-2 | NA | TRBD1 | TRBV11-2 | 16
CASSMGGRDVNQPQHF | TGTGCCAGTAGCATGGGGGGTCGGGACGTCAATCAGCCCCAGCATTTT | TRBJ1-5 | NA | NA | TRBV19 | 16
CASSPVILRTGGAGNTIYF | TGTGCCAGCTCACCGGTGATATTAAGGACAGGGGGCGCTGGAAACACCATATATTTT | TRBJ1-3 | once | TRBD1 | TRBV18 | 19
CASSGLGFTQYF | TGTGCCAGCAGTGGCCTGGGCTTTACGCAGTATTTT | TRBJ2-3 | NA | NA | TRBV28 | 12
CASSQEASGRGTDTQYF | TGTGCCAGCAGCCAAGAAGCTAGCGGAAGGGGGACAGATACGCAGTATTTT | TRBJ2-3 | NA | NA | TRBV4-2 | 17
CASSSGGRRAYGYTF | TGTGCCAGCAGCTCTGGGGGCAGACGGGCCTATGGCTACACCTTC | TRBJ1-2 | NA | NA | TRBV7-9 | 15
CAWSGTGNSPLHF | TGTGCCTGGAGTGGGACAGGTAACTCACCCCTCCACTTT | TRBJ1-6 | NA | TRBD1 | TRBV30 | 13
CASSSLPYPKNIQYF | TGTGCCAGCAGTTCCCTACCCTATCCCAAAAACATTCAGTACTTC | TRBJ2-4 | NA | NA | TRBV6-6 | 15
CASSPGRSEQFF | TGTGCCAGCAGCCCGGGTAGGAGTGAGCAGTTCTTC | TRBJ2-1 | NA | NA | TRBV14 | 12
CASSYSVGRSNEKLFF | TGTGCCAGCAGTTACTCGGTCGGCAGGTCGAATGAAAAACTGTTTTTT | TRBJ1-4 | NA | NA | TRBV6-5 | 16
CASSSIPSQPQHF | TGTGCCAGCAGTTCCATCCCCTCACAGCCCCAGCATTTT | TRBJ1-5 | few | NA | TRBV28 | 13
CASSLNGYNEQFF | TGTGCCAGCAGCTTGAACGGTTACAATGAGCAGTTCTTC | TRBJ2-1 | NA | NA | TRBV7-3 | 13
CASSFVGRQEAFF | TGTGCCAGCAGTTTTGTCGGACGGCAGGAAGCTTTCTTT | TRBJ1-1 | NA | NA | TRBV27 | 13
CASSLEALFYYEQYF | TGTGCCAGCAGCTTAGAAGCGCTTTTTTACTACGAGCAGTACTTC | TRBJ2-7 | once | NA | TRBV11-2 | 15
CASSLRASEKLFF | TGTGCCAGCAGCTTGAGGGCGAGTGAAAAACTGTTTTTT | TRBJ1-4 | NA | NA | TRBV11-1 | 13
CASSKAYGTGDRSGANVLTF | TGTGCCAGCAGCAAAGCGTATGGCACAGGGGATCGCTCTGGGGCCAACGTCCTGACTTTC | TRBJ2-6 | NA | NA | TRBV21-1 | 20
CASSFRGPPYNEQFF | TGTGCCAGCAGTTTTCGGGGTCCCCCGTACAATGAGCAGTTCTTC | TRBJ2-1 | NA | NA | TRBV28 | 15
CATSNPGQGATQPQHF | TGTGCCACCAGCAATCCAGGACAGGGGGCGACTCAGCCCCAGCATTTT | TRBJ1-5 | few | TRBD1 | TRBV15 | 16
CASKVSGSNTEAFF | TGCGCCAGCAAAGTGTCAGGTTCGAACACTGAAGCTTTCTTT | TRBJ1-1 | NA | NA | TRBV5-1 | 14
CASSARPVQGPGTYEQYF | TGTGCCAGCAGCGCTCGCCCCGTACAGGGTCCGGGGACCTACGAGCAGTACTTC | TRBJ2-7 | NA | NA | TRBV7-8 | 18
CASIDRVTEAFF | TGTGCCAGCATCGACAGGGTCACTGAAGCTTTCTTT | TRBJ1-1 | NA | TRBD1 | TRBV28 | 12
CASRKGRQGASRDQPQHF | TGTGCCAGCCGTAAAGGCCGACAGGGCGCCTCTAGGGATCAGCCCCAGCATTTT | TRBJ1-5 | NA | TRBD1 | TRBV19 | 18
CASSPSLVQPQHF | TGTGCCAGCAGCCCATCTTTGGTACAGCCCCAGCATTTT | TRBJ1-5 | NA | NA | TRBV6-5 | 13
CAIRGGLAGINEQFF | TGTGCCATCAGGGGGGGACTAGCGGGTATCAATGAGCAGTTCTTC | TRBJ2-1 | NA | TRBD2 | TRBV10-3 | 15
CASSFLNEQYF | TGTGCCAGCAGTTTTCTTAACGAGCAGTACTTC | TRBJ2-7 | NA | NA | TRBV28 | 11
CASSLGLTGVMSGYTF | TGTGCCAGCAGCTTAGGGTTAACTGGAGTGATGAGTGGCTACACCTTC | TRBJ1-2 | NA | NA | TRBV11-2 | 16
CASTRVLAESTDTQYF | TGTGCCTCTACCAGGGTCCTAGCGGAAAGCACAGATACGCAGTATTTT | TRBJ2-3 | once | TRBD2 | TRBV30 | 16